Listed here are 5 T cell receptor beta chains from one sample, sequenced in a study of T cells in localized non-small cell lung cancer. This table comes from immunoSEQ multiplex PCR, and its TCRdb copy is limited to in-frame clones, with some not included. The data contain under 40,000 clones, about 90% of them singletons. This specimen consisted of peripheral blood mononuclear cells, obtained before any cancer treatment. The receptors were sampled from a man aged 40 to 70 with stage III lung adenocarcinoma.

This clone was found once. The chain recombines TRBV7-2 with TRBJ1-2, with 9 bases matching TRBD1. V was pared by 5 bases and J by 7 bases, with 8 bases of the junction left unmatched. The length of the CDR3 is 14 residues. Germline V lookup: CDR1 SGHTA, CDR2 FQGNSA. CDR3 coding DNA: TGTGCCAGCAGCACCGGGACAGGGTTTGGTGGCTACACCTTC. Amino acid sequence: CASSTGTGFGGYTF. Full variable domain (rest looked up from reference TRBV7-2 and TRBJ1-2): GAGVSQSPSNKVTEKGKDVELRCDPISGHTALYWYRQSLGQGLEFLIYFQGNSAPDKSGLPSDRFSAERTGGSVSTLTIQRTQQEDSAVYLCASSTGTGFGGYTFGSGTRLTVV.

The rearrangement joins TRBV6-1 to TRBJ2-3; TRBD2 matches 8 bases. The trim removed 6 bases at V and 5 bases at J, leaving 10 bases unmatched. The CDR3 is 15 amino acids. Germline-derived CDR1 and CDR2 are MNHNS and SASEGT. CDR3 in amino acids: CASSFRGGVRDTQYF. CDR3 nucleotides: TGTGCCAGCAGCTTCCGGGGGGGGGTGAGAGATACGCAGTATTTT.

The chain links TRBV6-4 to TRBJ1-1; D is undetermined. Germline CDR1 is MRHNA and CDR2 is SNTAGT. The CDR3 consists of 13 residues. Trimming took off 4 bases at V and 0 bases at J, with 6 bases between the two ends. For the CDR3, the DNA is TGTGCCAGCAGTGCCGGAATGAACACTGAAGCTTTCTTT. Residues: CASSAGMNTEAFF.

This clone has a single count. This chain joins TRBV6-6 and TRBJ1-2; 7 bases line up with TRBD1. In germline, CDR1 is MNHNY, CDR2 SVGAGI (reference sequence). This CDR3 has 12 amino acids. V was pared by 4 bases and J by 6 bases, with 2 bases of the junction left unmatched. Here the CDR3 DNA reads TGTGCCAGCAGTTTCAGGGGGAATGGCTACACCTTC. Residues: CASSFRGNGYTF.

The gene calls are TRBV5-6 and TRBJ1-4; TRBD1 aligns across 11 bases. Trimming at V came to 3 bases and at J to 10 bases, leaving 14 bases not matched to a gene. The CDR3 is 17 residues long. Germline CDR1 reads SGHDT; CDR2 reads YYEEEE. In DNA, the CDR3 is TGTGCCAGCAGCTCCGGCGGGGACAGGGGGAATTTGGGAAAACTGTTTTTT. Translating it yields CASSSGGDRGNLGKLFF.